Following are 14 T cell receptor beta chains from one sample sequenced in a study of CD8+CD57+ T cells in acquired aplastic anemia (dated by TCRdb to the late 2010s). Sequenced on an Illumina HiSeq 2000. Genomic DNA served as template for TCR beta VDJ combination and CDR3 sequence profiling. TCRdb reworked the public reads: Q25 trimming with fastp, MiXCR clone assembly, productive beta chains retained. Identical CDR3 protein sequences are pooled into one entry, listed with their most common genes and DNA. This sample has about 160,000 distinct CDR3 sequences in its table, and around half of those were observed once. 3.2% of the sample comes from the top ten. The patients picked for sequencing were ones in whom flow cytometry had shown an expansion of CD8+CD57+ cells. The sample consisted of sorted CD4+, CD8+, or CD8+CD57+ T cells (not recorded which) from PBMCs. The receptors shown here come from a human donor with aplastic anemia.

This clonotype was seen many times. J is TRBJ2-1 and V is TRBV6-5; D is uncertain. The CDR3 spans 11 residues. V gave up 3 bases and J gave up 9 bases, with 6 bases separating them. Germline CDR1 and CDR2: MNHEY and SVGAGI. The CDR3: CASSYRSEQFF. CDR3 DNA sequence: TGTGCCAGCAGTTATCGGAGTGAGCAGTTCTTC.

The chain links TRBV7-7 to TRBJ2-3, with 15 bases aligning to TRBD2. This CDR3 contains 16 residues. Germline V CDR1 and CDR2: SSHAT, FNYEAQ (reference sequence). V lost 0 bases, J lost 11 bases, and 6 bases stayed unmatched. CDR3 sequence: CASSLAQGLAGGEQYF. Here the CDR3 DNA reads TGTGCCAGCAGCTTAGCCCAAGGACTAGCGGGAGGGGAGCAGTATTTT.

The chain joins TRBV2 to TRBJ2-7; tentative D call: TRBD2 (7 bases). Germline V gene lookup returns CDR1 SNHLY and CDR2 FYNNEI. The CDR3 length is 15 residues. The V end was cut by 1 base, the J end by 2 bases, with 12 bases between. Written as DNA, the CDR3 is TGTGCCAGCAGTGAAGGGGGGGGGGGGCCCTACGAGCAGTACTTC. It translates to CASSEGGGGPYEQYF.

Many counts were recorded for this clonotype. This sequence joins TRBV20-1 and TRBJ2-5; the match to TRBD2 covers 9 bases. Trimming cost V 2 bases and J 5 bases; bases outside gene matches: 18. The CDR3 is 18 amino acids. Per germline, CDR1 DFQATT and CDR2 SNEGSKA (reference sequence). CDR3 bases: TGCAGTGCTAGACCGGCGGTTCTAGCGGGGACCTCACGGGAGACCCAGTACTTC. Translated, it gives CSARPAVLAGTSRETQYF.

This clonotype was seen many times. V and J are TRBV15 and TRBJ2-1; a weak D match, TRBD2 (5 bases). The CDR3 extends over 13 amino acids. Per germline, CDR1 LNHNV and CDR2 YYDKDF (reference sequence). V was pared by 0 bases and J by 7 bases, with 7 bases between. Here the CDR3 DNA reads TGTGCCACCAGCAGAGACCGGGATAATGAGCAGTTCTTC. Translating gives CATSRDRDNEQFF. Combining the CDR3 with reference TRBV15 and TRBJ2-1 gives the whole variable domain DAMVIQNPRYQVTQFGKPVTLSCSQTLNHNVMYWYQQKSSQAPKLLFHYYDKDFNNEADTPDNFQSRRPNTSFCFLDIRSPGLGDTAMYLCATSRDRDNEQFFGPGTRLTVL.

The chain joins TRBV10-1 to TRBJ1-2; the D is unclear. Germline assignment: CDR1 WNHNN and CDR2 SYGVQD (reference sequence). This CDR3 has 14 amino acids. V shed 3 bases and J shed 6 bases, with 14 bases lying between them. CDR3 in DNA: TGCGCCAGCAGTGAAAAAGTAGGATTAGATGGCTACACCTTC. It translates to CASSEKVGLDGYTF.

As to this clonotype: At one of its ends the junction is not consistent with the germline gene, which may arise from a read error. This chain uses TRBV10-3 with TRBJ1-5; 8 bases line up with TRBD1. Germline-derived CDR1 and CDR2 are ENHRY and SYGVKD. There are 14 residues in the CDR3. The CDR3 sequence is CASSAQGADQPQHF. The CDR3 nucleotides are TGTGCCAGCAGTGCTCAGGGGGCTGATCAGCCCCAGCATTTT.

The rearrangement links TRBV10-2 to TRBJ2-3; TRBD2 matches at 8 bases. Per the germline V gene, CDR1 is WSHSY and CDR2 is SAAADI. V dropped 2 bases and J dropped 5; count of bases not matched to a gene: 6. The CDR3 spans 15 residues. This CDR3 reads CASSEAGGYLDTQYF. Here the CDR3 DNA reads TGCGCCAGCAGTGAGGCGGGAGGATACTTAGATACGCAGTATTTT.

The rearrangement joins TRBV7-2 to TRBJ1-1, with D tentatively TRBD1 (5 bases). There are 15 residues in the CDR3. Germline V gene sequence: CDR1 SGHTA, CDR2 FQGNSA. V was trimmed by 6 bases and J by 1 base, leaving 15 bases between them. In DNA, the CDR3 is TGTGCCAGCAGAGACATTGGGACGGCGAACACTGAAGCTTTCTTT. Its translation: CASRDIGTANTEAFF.

The CDR3 DNA reads TGTGCCAGCAAACCGGGACAGACTAATGAAAAACTGTTTTTT. This encodes CASKPGQTNEKLFF. This chain connects TRBV2 to TRBJ1-4, with 7 bases identical to TRBD1. This CDR3 spans 14 amino acids. Germline-derived CDR1 and CDR2 are SNHLY and FYNNEI. V lost 7 bases and J lost 2; bases outside the gene matches: 4.

The chain recombines TRBV27 with TRBJ1-1; TRBD1 matches 7 bases. CDR1 is MNHEY and CDR2 is SMNVEV in the germline V gene (reference sequence). The CDR3 consists of 19 residues. Germline trimming cut 2 bases from V and 3 bases from J; bases unmatched to any gene: 18. CDR3 bases: TGTGCCAGCAGTTTAGTTTTCCCTGGACAGGATAGAAAGGACACTGAAGCTTTCTTT. This codes for CASSLVFPGQDRKDTEAFF.

The table lists this clonotype with many counts. The chain employs TRBV12-5 and TRBJ2-5; 8 positions agree with TRBD1. The CDR3 totals 13 residues. Germline lookup yields CDR1 LGHNT and CDR2 FRNRAP. With 6 bases clipped from V and 4 bases from J, the junction kept 4 bases outside the gene matches. The CDR3 reads CASGTDRGETQYF. CDR3 DNA: TGTGCTAGTGGAACTGACAGGGGAGAGACCCAGTACTTC.

The V call is TRBV5-1, the J call TRBJ2-7; possibly TRBD2 for D (5 bases). The V gene's germline CDR1 is SGHRS and CDR2 YFSETQ. CDR3 length: 13 residues. For the CDR3, the DNA is TGCGCCAGCAGCTTGGGGTCCGACTACGAGCGGTACGTC. Residues: CASSLGSDYERYV.

This clonotype was observed at least ten times. The V gene is TRBV13, the J gene TRBJ2-3; 7 nucleotides match TRBD2. With V trimmed by 1 base and J by 7 bases, 11 bases remained unmatched. This CDR3 has 16 residues. The germline CDR1 and CDR2 sequences are PRHDT and FYEKMQ (reference sequence). This chain's CDR3 is CASSLVLSGDPNTQYF. The CDR3, as DNA: TGTGCCAGCAGCTTAGTTTTGAGCGGGGATCCTAATACGCAGTATTTT.